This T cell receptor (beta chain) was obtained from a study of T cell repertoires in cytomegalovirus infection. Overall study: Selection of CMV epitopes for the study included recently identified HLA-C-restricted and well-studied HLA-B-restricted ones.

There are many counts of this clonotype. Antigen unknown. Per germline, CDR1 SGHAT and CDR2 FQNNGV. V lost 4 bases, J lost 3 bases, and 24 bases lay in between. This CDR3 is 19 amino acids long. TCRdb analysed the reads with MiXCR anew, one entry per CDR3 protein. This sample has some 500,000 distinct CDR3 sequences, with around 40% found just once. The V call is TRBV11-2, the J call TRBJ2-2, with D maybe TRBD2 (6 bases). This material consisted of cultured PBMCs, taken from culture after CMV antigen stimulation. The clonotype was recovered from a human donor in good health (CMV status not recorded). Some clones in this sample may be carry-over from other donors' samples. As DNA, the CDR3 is TGTGCCAGCAGCTCCCTGACTTGGGGGGTTGGGGAGGACACCGGGGAGCTGTTTTTT. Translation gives CASSSLTWGVGEDTGELFF.